Listed below are T cell receptor beta chains from one sample, sequenced in a study of T cells in Graves' hyperthyroidism and ophthalmopathy. One entry per CDR3 protein, called by TCRdb with MiXCR from the multiplex PCR reads. The sample holds a few hundred thousand distinct CDR3 sequences, 13% to 15% seen once. The sequenced material came from blood. These receptors were collected from a woman aged 50 to 65 with Graves' hyperthyroidism that later progressed to Graves' ophthalmopathy. CDR3s include the opening cysteine and the closing phenylalanine or tryptophan. The D gene is left open where the match is weak. Clone sizes are given selectively: once, few, many, or a class where the clone is expanded.

cdr3_aa,cdr3_nt,d_call,clone_size,v_call,j_call
CASTGGRNSGANVLTF,TGTGCCAGCACCGGAGGGAGGAACTCTGGGGCCAACGTCCTGACTTTC,NA,many,TRBV28,TRBJ2-6
CSATPAVPSTDTQYF,TGCAGTGCTACTCCAGCGGTTCCTAGCACAGATACGCAGTATTTT,NA,many,TRBV20-1,TRBJ2-3
CAIRRQGQNTEAFF,TGTGCCATCAGAAGACAGGGCCAGAACACTGAAGCTTTCTTT,TRBD1,NA,TRBV10-3,TRBJ1-1
CASSLAWTNYNEQFF,TGCGCCAGCAGCTTAGCTTGGACGAACTACAATGAGCAGTTCTTC,NA,many,TRBV5-1,TRBJ2-1
CASSVGAGLQGTHEQYF,TGTGCCAGCAGCGTAGGGGCCGGCTTACAGGGCACCCACGAGCAGTACTTC,NA,many,TRBV9,TRBJ2-7
CASSLRPLAGNTDTQYF,TGTGCCAGCAGCCTGAGGCCTCTAGCGGGGAACACAGATACGCAGTATTTT,TRBD2,NA,TRBV7-3,TRBJ2-3
CASSFRPNTEAFF,TGTGCCAGCAGTTTCCGGCCAAACACTGAAGCTTTCTTT,NA,many,TRBV27,TRBJ1-1
CASSEEVAGGGEQYF,TGTGCCAGCAGTGAGGAAGTAGCGGGAGGGGGGGAGCAGTACTTC,TRBD2,few,TRBV2,TRBJ2-7
CSARDEGGNTDTQYF,TGCAGTGCTAGAGATGAGGGGGGGAACACAGATACGCAGTATTTT,NA,NA,TRBV20-1,TRBJ2-3
CVSTSGPGQGSNTEAFF,TGTGTCAGCACCTCGGGACCGGGACAGGGGTCAAACACTGAAGCTTTCTTT,TRBD1,NA,TRBV7-9,TRBJ1-1
CASSPASGTPYEQYF,TGTGCCAGCAGCCCCGCGTCCGGGACACCCTACGAGCAGTACTTC,NA,many,TRBV11-2,TRBJ2-7
CASSEPAGGNYEQYF,TGTGCCAGCAGCGAGCCAGCGGGAGGAAACTACGAGCAGTACTTC,TRBD2,many,TRBV11-2,TRBJ2-7
CASSLSSGQGTDGYTF,TGTGCCAGCAGTTTATCCTCGGGACAGGGAACGGATGGCTACACCTTC,TRBD1,NA,TRBV12-3/TRBV12-4,TRBJ1-2
CASSASPGLAVSYEQYF,TGTGCCAGCAGCGCCTCCCCCGGACTAGCCGTCTCCTACGAGCAGTACTTC,TRBD2,many,TRBV13,TRBJ2-7
CASRQGTSGSRDEQFF,TGCGCCAGCAGACAGGGGACTAGCGGGAGTAGAGATGAGCAGTTCTTC,TRBD2,NA,TRBV4-3,TRBJ2-1
CASSQEVGKTQYF,TGTGCCAGCAGCCAAGAAGTTGGGAAAACGCAGTATTTT,NA,many,TRBV3-1,TRBJ2-3
CASSFGQGGTEAFF,TGTGCCAGCAGCTTCGGACAGGGAGGCACTGAAGCTTTCTTT,TRBD1,many,TRBV11-2,TRBJ1-1
CASSRVAGGIHEQYF,TGTGCCAGCAGCCGCGTGGCAGGGGGAATCCACGAGCAGTACTTC,TRBD1,many,TRBV11-2,TRBJ2-7
CASSLSRPGELFF,TGTGCCAGCAGTTTGTCGAGACCCGGGGAGCTGTTTTTT,NA,many,TRBV12-3/TRBV12-4,TRBJ2-2
CASTPGQGVPEAFF,TGTGCCAGTACTCCGGGACAGGGTGTTCCTGAAGCTTTCTTT,TRBD1,NA,TRBV19,TRBJ1-1
CASSERRGEKLFF,TGTGCCAGCAGTGAACGCAGGGGTGAAAAACTGTTTTTT,NA,NA,TRBV5-6,TRBJ1-4
CASSYTGTGGLNTEAFF,TGTGCCAGCAGTTACACCGGGACAGGGGGCCTGAACACTGAAGCTTTCTTT,TRBD1,many,TRBV6-5,TRBJ1-1
CARKRAGRTEAFF,TGTGCCAGGAAAAGGGCAGGGAGGACTGAAGCTTTCTTT,NA,many,TRBV30,TRBJ1-1
CASSPGSSGLYEQYF,TGTGCCAGCAGCCCAGGGAGTAGCGGCCTCTACGAGCAGTACTTC,NA,many,TRBV11-2,TRBJ2-7
CATSDSTGGYQETQYF,TGTGCCACCAGTGATTCGACAGGGGGGTACCAAGAGACCCAGTACTTC,TRBD1,many,TRBV24-1,TRBJ2-5
CASSKRDRDPNQPQHF,TGTGCCAGCAGTAAAAGGGACAGGGACCCCAATCAGCCCCAGCATTTT,TRBD1,many,TRBV6-1,TRBJ1-5
CASSLGAGAYNEQFF,TGTGCCAGCAGCTTAGGGGCGGGCGCCTACAATGAGCAGTTCTTC,NA,many,TRBV7-3,TRBJ2-1
CASSIGTSGFPQYF,TGTGCCAGTAGTATCGGGACTAGCGGGTTCCCCCAGTACTTC,TRBD2,few,TRBV19,TRBJ2-5
CASSWPRMVGSVDTQYF,TGTGCCAGCAGCTGGCCTCGAATGGTCGGATCGGTAGATACGCAGTATTTT,NA,many,TRBV11-3,TRBJ2-3
CASRRSSGTVIYGYTF,TGTGCCAGCAGAAGATCGTCCGGGACAGTCATATATGGCTACACCTTC,TRBD1,many,TRBV2,TRBJ1-2
CASSLGLAGVRETQYF,TGTGCCAGCAGCCTGGGACTAGCGGGAGTGAGGGAGACCCAGTACTTC,TRBD2,many,TRBV3-1,TRBJ2-5
CASSPPGTGTTNEKLFF,TGTGCCAGCTCACCACCTGGGACAGGGACGACTAATGAAAAACTGTTTTTT,TRBD1,NA,TRBV18,TRBJ1-4
CASSLVAQGAKNIQYF,TGTGCCAGCAGCTTGGTGGCCCAAGGAGCCAAAAACATTCAGTACTTC,NA,NA,TRBV5-4,TRBJ2-4
CASSMSHPSYNEQFF,TGTGCCAGTAGTATGAGTCACCCATCCTACAATGAGCAGTTCTTC,NA,many,TRBV19,TRBJ2-1
CASRRHRVREETQYF,TGTGCCAGCAGACGTCACAGGGTACGGGAAGAGACCCAGTACTTC,NA,many,TRBV28,TRBJ2-5
CASSSDRGYNQPQHF,TGTGCCAGCAGTTCGGACAGGGGGTACAATCAGCCCCAGCATTTT,TRBD1,many,TRBV6-1,TRBJ1-5
CAIQGTGNEKLFF,TGTGCCATCCAGGGGACAGGGAATGAAAAACTGTTTTTT,TRBD1,NA,TRBV2,TRBJ1-4
CASSQHDKHPREKGYGYTF,TGCGCCAGCAGCCAACACGATAAACACCCCAGGGAAAAGGGCTATGGCTACACCTTC,NA,many,TRBV4-1,TRBJ1-2
CASSLNGDNEQFF,TGTGCCAGCAGCTTAAACGGGGACAATGAGCAGTTCTTC,NA,many,TRBV11-3,TRBJ2-1
CASSQRTPGLADTQYF,TGTGCCAGCAGCCAGAGAACACCGGGGTTGGCTGATACGCAGTATTTT,NA,many,TRBV3-1,TRBJ2-3
CSASRGASNQPQHF,TGCAGTGCTAGCAGGGGAGCGAGCAATCAGCCCCAGCATTTT,NA,few,TRBV20-1,TRBJ1-5
CSVVRGQGSYEQYF,TGCAGCGTTGTTCGGGGACAGGGTTCCTACGAGCAGTACTTC,TRBD1,many,TRBV29-1,TRBJ2-7
CASSPGVGQGNTEAFF,TGTGCCAGTAGTCCTGGGGTCGGACAGGGCAACACTGAAGCTTTCTTT,TRBD1,many,TRBV19,TRBJ1-1
CASSPPGNQETQYF,TGTGCCAGCTCACCACCGGGCAACCAAGAGACCCAGTACTTC,NA,many,TRBV18,TRBJ2-5
CASPSNRGTGNTEAFF,TGTGCCAGCCCTTCCAACAGGGGGACTGGAAACACTGAAGCTTTCTTT,TRBD1,many,TRBV28,TRBJ1-1
CASSIWLAGGSTDTQYF,TGTGCCAGTAGTATCTGGTTGGCGGGAGGGAGCACAGATACGCAGTATTTT,TRBD2,few,TRBV19,TRBJ2-3
CATRVAGNQPQHF,TGTGCCACAAGGGTGGCAGGCAATCAGCCCCAGCATTTT,NA,many,TRBV6-1,TRBJ1-5